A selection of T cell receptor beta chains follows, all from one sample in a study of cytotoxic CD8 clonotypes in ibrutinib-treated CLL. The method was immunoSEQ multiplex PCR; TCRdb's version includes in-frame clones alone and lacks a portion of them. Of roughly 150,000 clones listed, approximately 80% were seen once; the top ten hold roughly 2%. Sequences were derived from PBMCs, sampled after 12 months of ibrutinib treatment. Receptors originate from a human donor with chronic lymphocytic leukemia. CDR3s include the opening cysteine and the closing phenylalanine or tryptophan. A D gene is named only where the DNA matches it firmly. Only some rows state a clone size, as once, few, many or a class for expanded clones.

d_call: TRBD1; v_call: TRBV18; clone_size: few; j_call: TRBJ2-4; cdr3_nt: TGTGCCAGCTCCCCCAGGGGGACAGGGGGCAAAAACATTCAGTACTTC; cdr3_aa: CASSPRGTGGKNIQYF
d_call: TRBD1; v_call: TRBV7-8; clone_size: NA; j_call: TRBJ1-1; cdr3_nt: TGTGCCAGCAGCCCGCGGACAGGCGTTGAAGCTTTCTTT; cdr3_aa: CASSPRTGVEAFF
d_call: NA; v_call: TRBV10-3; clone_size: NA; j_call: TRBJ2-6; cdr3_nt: TGTGCCATCAGTGAACAGGCTCCTGGGGCCAACGTCCTGACTTTC; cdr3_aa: CAISEQAPGANVLTF
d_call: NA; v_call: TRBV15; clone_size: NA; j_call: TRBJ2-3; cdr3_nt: TGTGCCACCAGCAGGGACCCGGGGGATACGCAGTATTTT; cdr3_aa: CATSRDPGDTQYF
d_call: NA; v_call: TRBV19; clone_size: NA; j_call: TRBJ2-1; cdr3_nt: TGTGCCAGTACCTATGGTCCGGGACAAAAAAATGACCGCTACAATGAGCAGTTCTTC; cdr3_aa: CASTYGPGQKNDRYNEQFF
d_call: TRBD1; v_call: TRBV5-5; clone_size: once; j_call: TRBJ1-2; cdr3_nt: TGTGCCAGCAGCTTAGGGGACAGCTATGGCTACACCTTC; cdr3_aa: CASSLGDSYGYTF
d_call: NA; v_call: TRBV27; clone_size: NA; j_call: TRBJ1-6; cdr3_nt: TGTGCCAGCAGTTCGGAGGACTATAATTCACCCCTCCACTTT; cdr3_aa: CASSSEDYNSPLHF
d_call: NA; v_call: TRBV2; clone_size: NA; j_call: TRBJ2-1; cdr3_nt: TGTGCCAGCAGTGAAGCTTCCCGATGGGACAATGAGCAGTTCTTC; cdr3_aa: CASSEASRWDNEQFF
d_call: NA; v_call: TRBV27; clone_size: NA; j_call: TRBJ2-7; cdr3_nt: TGTGCCAGTGGATTGGTGGGCTACGAGCAGTACTTC; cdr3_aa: CASGLVGYEQYF
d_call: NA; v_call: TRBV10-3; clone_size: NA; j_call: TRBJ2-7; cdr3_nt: TGTGCCATCAGTGGAGAAGGGGGTGAGCAGTACTTC; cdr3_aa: CAISGEGGEQYF
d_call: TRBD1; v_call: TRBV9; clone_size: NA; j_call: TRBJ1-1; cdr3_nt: TGTGCCAGCAGCGTAGTGAAAGGGGGCATTAACACTGAAGCTTTCTTT; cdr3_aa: CASSVVKGGINTEAFF
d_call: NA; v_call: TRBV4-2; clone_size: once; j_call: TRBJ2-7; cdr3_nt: TGTGCCAGCAGCCAAGTGGGCGACTCGCGGGGCTCCTACGAGCAGTACTTC; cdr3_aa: CASSQVGDSRGSYEQYF
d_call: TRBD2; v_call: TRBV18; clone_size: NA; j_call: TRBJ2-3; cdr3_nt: TGTGCCAGCTCACCGCCCGGGACTAGCGGGAGTTCAGATACGCAGTATTTT; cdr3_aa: CASSPPGTSGSSDTQYF
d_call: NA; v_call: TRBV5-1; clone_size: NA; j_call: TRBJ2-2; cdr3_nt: TGCGCCAGCAGCCGTGGAGACACGAACACCGGGGAGCTGTTTTTT; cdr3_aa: CASSRGDTNTGELFF
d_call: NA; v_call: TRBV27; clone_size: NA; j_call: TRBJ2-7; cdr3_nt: TGTGCCAGCAGTTTATCTGCCCAGGGACGAAGGAAGCAGTACTTC; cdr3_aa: CASSLSAQGRRKQYF
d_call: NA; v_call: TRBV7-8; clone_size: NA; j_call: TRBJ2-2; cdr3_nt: TGTGCCAGCACCCCTAGGGAGGGGGCGCGTATCACCGGGGAGCTGTTTTTT; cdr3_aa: CASTPREGARITGELFF
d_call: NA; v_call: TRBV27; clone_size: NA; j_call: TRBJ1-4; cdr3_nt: TGTGCCAGCAGTACAAGGAGGGGCGAAAAACTGTTTTTT; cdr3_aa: CASSTRRGEKLFF
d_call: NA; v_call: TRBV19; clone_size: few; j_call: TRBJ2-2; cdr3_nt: TGTGCCTCATTCTCGGGGGGCATTCCGAACACCGGGGAGCTGTTTTTT; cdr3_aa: CASFSGGIPNTGELFF
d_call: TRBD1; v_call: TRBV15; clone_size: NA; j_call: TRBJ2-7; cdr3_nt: TGTGCCACCAGCAGGGACAGGGGAACCTACGAGCAGTACTTC; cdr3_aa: CATSRDRGTYEQYF
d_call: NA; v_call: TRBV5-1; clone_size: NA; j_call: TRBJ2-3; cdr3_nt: TGCGCCAGCAGCCCGGATGGGGATAGCACAGATACGCAGTATTTT; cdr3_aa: CASSPDGDSTDTQYF
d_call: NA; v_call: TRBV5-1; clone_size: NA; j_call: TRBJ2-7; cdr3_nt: TGCGCCAGCAGCTTCGGCCGGGGGCTGATCCACGAGCAGTACTTC; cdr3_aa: CASSFGRGLIHEQYF
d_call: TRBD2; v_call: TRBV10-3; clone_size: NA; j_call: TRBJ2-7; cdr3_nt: TGTGCCATCAGTGACCGGGCGGGAGGGCCGGCCGAGCAGTACTTC; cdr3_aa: CAISDRAGGPAEQYF
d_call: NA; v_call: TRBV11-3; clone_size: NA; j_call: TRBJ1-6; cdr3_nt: TGTGCCAGCAGCCGCTCGGGCTCCTATAATTCACCCCTCCACTTT; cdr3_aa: CASSRSGSYNSPLHF
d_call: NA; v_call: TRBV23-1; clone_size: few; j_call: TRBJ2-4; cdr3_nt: TGCGCCAGCAGTCTCCCAAGACGGGGGGCTCCTTCTCTAGCCAAAAACATTCAGTACTTC; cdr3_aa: CASSLPRRGAPSLAKNIQYF
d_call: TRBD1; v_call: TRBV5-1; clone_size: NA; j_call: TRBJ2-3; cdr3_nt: TGCGCCAGCAGCGTGACAGGGGGCGCTTACACAGATACGCAGTATTTT; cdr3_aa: CASSVTGGAYTDTQYF
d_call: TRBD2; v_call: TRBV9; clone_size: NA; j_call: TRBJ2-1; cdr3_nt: TGTGCCAGCAGCTCGAGGGGACGGGAGGACCTCTCCTACAATGAGCAGTTCTTC; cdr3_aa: CASSSRGREDLSYNEQFF
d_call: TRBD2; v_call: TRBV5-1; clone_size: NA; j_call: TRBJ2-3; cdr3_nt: TGCGCCAGCACCCCTGGGGGCGGGAGGGCTGGCACAGATACGCAGTATTTT; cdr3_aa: CASTPGGGRAGTDTQYF
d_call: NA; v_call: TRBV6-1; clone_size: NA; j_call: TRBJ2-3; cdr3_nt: TGTGCCAGCAGCAACAGGGAGGGCACAGATACGCAGTATTTT; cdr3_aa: CASSNREGTDTQYF
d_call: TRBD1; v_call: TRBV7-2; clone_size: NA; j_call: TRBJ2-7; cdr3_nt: TGTGCCAGCAACAGCGGGACAGGGATGTACGAGCAGTACTTC; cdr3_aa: CASNSGTGMYEQYF
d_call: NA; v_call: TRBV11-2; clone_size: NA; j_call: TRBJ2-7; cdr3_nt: TGTGCCAGCAGCCCTCCCGAGACAGTCTACGAGCAGTACTTC; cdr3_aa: CASSPPETVYEQYF
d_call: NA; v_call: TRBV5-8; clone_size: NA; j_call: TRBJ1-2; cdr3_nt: TGTGCCAGCAGGGTAGGATCTCACTTCGTCTATGGCTACACCTTC; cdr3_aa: CASRVGSHFVYGYTF
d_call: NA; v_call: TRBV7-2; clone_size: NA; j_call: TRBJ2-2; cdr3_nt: TGTGCCAGCAGGCCGCGGTCTAGCAACACCGGGGAGCTGTTTTTT; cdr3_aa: CASRPRSSNTGELFF
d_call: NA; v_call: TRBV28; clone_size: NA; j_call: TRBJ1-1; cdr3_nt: TGTGCCACCTACAGTATAAACACTGAAGCTTTCTTT; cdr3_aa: CATYSINTEAFF
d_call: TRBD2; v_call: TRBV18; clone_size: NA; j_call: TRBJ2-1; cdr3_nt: TGTGCCAGCTCACCACATTCTTGGTCTAGCGGGGGGCCGCTAGAGTTCTTC; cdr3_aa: CASSPHSWSSGGPLEFF
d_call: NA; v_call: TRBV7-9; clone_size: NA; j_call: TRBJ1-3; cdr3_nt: TGTGCCAGCAGCTTAGGAGGGGATGGAAACACCATATATTTT; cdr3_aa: CASSLGGDGNTIYF
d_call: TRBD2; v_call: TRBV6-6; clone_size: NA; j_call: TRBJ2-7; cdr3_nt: TGTGCCAGCAGTAGGACTAGCGGCTACGAGCAGTACTTC; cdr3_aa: CASSRTSGYEQYF
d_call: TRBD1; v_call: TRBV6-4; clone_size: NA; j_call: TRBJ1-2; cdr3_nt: TGTGCCAGCAGAAACGACAGGGCGGCTGGCTACACCTTC; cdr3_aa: CASRNDRAAGYTF
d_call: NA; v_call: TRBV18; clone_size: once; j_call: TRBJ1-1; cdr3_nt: TGTGCCAGCTCCCAGGGGACGAACACTGAAGCTTTCTTT; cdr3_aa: CASSQGTNTEAFF
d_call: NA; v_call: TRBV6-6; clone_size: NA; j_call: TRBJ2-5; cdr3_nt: TGTGCCAGCAGTTACCGCCGGGAGCTCCAGACCCAGTACTTC; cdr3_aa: CASSYRRELQTQYF
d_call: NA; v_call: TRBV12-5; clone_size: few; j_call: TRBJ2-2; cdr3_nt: TGTGCTAGTGGACAAACAGACACCGGGGAGCTGTTTTTT; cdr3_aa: CASGQTDTGELFF
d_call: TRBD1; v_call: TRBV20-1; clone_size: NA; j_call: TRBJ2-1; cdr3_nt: TGCAGTGCTAACGGGGCAGGGGGGTTCTTC; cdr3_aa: CSANGAGGFF
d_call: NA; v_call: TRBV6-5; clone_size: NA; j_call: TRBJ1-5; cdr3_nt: TGTGCCAGCAGTTTGGGACAAGGGCTTCAGCCCCAGCATTTT; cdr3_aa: CASSLGQGLQPQHF
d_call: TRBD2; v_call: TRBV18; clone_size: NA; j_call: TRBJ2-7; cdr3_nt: TGTGCCAGCTCACCACCACTAGCGGGGACCTACGAGCAGTACTTC; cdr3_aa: CASSPPLAGTYEQYF
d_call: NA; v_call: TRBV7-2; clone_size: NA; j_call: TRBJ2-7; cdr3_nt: TGTGCCAGCAGCTTAGTAAGTCTGAATCCTTCCTACGAGCAGTACTTC; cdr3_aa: CASSLVSLNPSYEQYF
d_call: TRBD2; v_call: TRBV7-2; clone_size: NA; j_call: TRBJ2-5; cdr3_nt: TGTGCCAGCAGCCGGACTAGCGGGGGGGCCGAGACCCAGTACTTC; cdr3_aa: CASSRTSGGAETQYF
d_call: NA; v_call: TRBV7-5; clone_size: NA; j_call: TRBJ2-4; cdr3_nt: TGTGCCAGAAGCTTTGTGGGCCGCGCAGCCAAAAACATTCAGTACTTC; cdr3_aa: CARSFVGRAAKNIQYF
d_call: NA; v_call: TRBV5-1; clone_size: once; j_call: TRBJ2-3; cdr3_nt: TGCGCCAGCAGCTTACGGGGCTTCGAAACAGATACGCAGTATTTT; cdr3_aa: CASSLRGFETDTQYF
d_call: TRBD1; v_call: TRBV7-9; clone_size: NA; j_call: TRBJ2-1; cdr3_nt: TGTGCCAGCAGCCCAGGACAGGGGTCCTACAATGAGCAGTTCTTC; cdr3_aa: CASSPGQGSYNEQFF
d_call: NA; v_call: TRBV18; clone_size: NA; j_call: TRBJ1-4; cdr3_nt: TGTGCCAGCTCCCTGGGTGGCCCGAATGAAAAACTGTTTTTT; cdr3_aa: CASSLGGPNEKLFF
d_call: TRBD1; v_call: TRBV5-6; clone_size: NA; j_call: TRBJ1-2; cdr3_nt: TGTGCCAGCAGCTTGCGCCGGGACAGGGAAGTTATTAAGGGCTACACCTTC; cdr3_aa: CASSLRRDREVIKGYTF
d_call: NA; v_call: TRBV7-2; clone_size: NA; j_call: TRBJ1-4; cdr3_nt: TGTGCCAGCAGCTCACCCGAGGGACGGAGAATCGAGGAAAAACTGTTTTTT; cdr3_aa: CASSSPEGRRIEEKLFF
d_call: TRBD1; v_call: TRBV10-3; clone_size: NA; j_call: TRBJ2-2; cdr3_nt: TGTGCCATCAGCCCCGACAGGGCCGGGGAGCTGTTTTTT; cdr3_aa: CAISPDRAGELFF
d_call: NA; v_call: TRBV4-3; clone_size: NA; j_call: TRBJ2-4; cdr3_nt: TGCGCCAGCAGCCGGGGAGCCAAAAACATTCAGTACTTC; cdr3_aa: CASSRGAKNIQYF
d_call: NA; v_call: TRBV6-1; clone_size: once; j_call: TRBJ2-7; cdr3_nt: TGTGCCAGCAGTGATCCAGGGGCCTACGAGCAGTACTTC; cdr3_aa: CASSDPGAYEQYF
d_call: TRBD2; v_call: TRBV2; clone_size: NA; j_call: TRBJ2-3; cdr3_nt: TGTGCCAGCAGTGAAAGGCTAGCGGGGGTTATCTCCTGGGGAGATACGCAGTATTTT; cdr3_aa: CASSERLAGVISWGDTQYF
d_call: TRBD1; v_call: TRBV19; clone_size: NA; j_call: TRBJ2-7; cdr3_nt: TGTGCCAGTAGCAGGGGGCAGGGGGCCTCCTACGAGCAGTACTTC; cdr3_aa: CASSRGQGASYEQYF
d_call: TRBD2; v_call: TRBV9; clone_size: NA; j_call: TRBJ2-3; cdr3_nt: TGTGCCAGCAGCTCTTTAGCGGGAAGCACAGATACGCAGTATTTT; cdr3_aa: CASSSLAGSTDTQYF
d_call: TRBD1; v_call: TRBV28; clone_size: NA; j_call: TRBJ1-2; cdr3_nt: TGTGCCAGCAGCGCTACGACAGGGCCCTATGGCTACACCTTC; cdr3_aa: CASSATTGPYGYTF
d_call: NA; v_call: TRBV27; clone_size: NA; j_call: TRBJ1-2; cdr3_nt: TGTGCCAGCAGTTTACCGGGACCCTATGGCTACACCTTC; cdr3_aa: CASSLPGPYGYTF